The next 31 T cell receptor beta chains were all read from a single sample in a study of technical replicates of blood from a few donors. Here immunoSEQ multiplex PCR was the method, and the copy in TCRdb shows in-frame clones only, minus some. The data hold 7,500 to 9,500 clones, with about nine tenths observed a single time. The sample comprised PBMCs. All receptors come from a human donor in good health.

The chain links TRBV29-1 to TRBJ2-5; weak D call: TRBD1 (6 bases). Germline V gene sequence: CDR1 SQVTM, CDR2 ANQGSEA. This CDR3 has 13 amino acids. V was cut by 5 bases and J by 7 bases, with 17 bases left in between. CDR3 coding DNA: TGCAGCGTTCGGACAGATCTCTATGGGACCCAGTACTTC. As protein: CSVRTDLYGTQYF.

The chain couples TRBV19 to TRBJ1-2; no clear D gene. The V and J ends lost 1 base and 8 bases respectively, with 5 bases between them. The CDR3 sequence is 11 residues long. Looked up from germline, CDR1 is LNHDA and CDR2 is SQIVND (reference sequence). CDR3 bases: TGTGCCAGTAGTATAGGAGGAGGCTACACCTTC. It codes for CASSIGGGYTF.

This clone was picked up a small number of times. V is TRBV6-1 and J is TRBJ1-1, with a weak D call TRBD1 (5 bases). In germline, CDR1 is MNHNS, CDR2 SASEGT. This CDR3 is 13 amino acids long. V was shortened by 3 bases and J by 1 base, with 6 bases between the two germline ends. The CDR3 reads CASSDQGNTEAFF. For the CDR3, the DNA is TGTGCCAGCAGTGATCAGGGGAACACTGAAGCTTTCTTT.

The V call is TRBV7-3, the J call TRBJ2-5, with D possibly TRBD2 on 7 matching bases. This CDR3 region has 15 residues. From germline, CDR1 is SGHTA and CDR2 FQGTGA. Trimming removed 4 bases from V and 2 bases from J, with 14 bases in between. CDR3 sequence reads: CASSSSGGVQETQYF. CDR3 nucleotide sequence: TGTGCCAGCAGCTCGTCGGGGGGCGTACAAGAGACCCAGTACTTC.

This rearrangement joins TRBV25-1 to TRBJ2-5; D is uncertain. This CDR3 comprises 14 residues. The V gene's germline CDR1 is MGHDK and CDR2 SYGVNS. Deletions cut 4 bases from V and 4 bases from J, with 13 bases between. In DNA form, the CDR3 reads TGTGCCAGCAGTGTGGATAGCTTCTCAGAGACCCAGTACTTC. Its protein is CASSVDSFSETQYF.

In DNA, the CDR3 is TGCGCCAGCAGCCAAGAGGCCAACACCGGGGAGCTGTTTTTT. Protein: CASSQEANTGELFF. V gene TRBV4-1 combines with J gene TRBJ2-2; D remains ambiguous. This CDR3 has 14 amino acids. V gave up 0 bases and J gave up 2 bases, with 4 bases separating them. Germline V gives CDR1 MGHRA, CDR2 YSYEKL.

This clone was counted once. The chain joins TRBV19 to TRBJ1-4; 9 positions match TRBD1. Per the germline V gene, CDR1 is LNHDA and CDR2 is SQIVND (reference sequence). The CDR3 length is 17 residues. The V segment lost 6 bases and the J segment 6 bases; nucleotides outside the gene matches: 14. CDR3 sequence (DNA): TGTGCCAGTAGCTTCTACAGGGGGCGGTTTCAGGATGAAAAACTGTTTTTT. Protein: CASSFYRGRFQDEKLFF. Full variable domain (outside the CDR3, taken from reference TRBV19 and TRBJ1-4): DGGITQSPKYLFRKEGQNVTLSCEQNLNHDAMYWYRQDPGQGLRLIYYSQIVNDFQKGDIAEGYSVSREKKESFPLTVTSAQKNPTAFYLCASSFYRGRFQDEKLFFGSGTQLSVL.

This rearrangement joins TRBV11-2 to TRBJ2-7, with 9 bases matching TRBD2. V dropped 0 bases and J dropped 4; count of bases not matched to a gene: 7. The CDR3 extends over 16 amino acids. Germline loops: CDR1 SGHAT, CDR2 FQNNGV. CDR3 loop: CASSLDDTSGWYEQYF. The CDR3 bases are TGTGCCAGCAGCTTAGACGATACTAGCGGGTGGTACGAGCAGTACTTC.

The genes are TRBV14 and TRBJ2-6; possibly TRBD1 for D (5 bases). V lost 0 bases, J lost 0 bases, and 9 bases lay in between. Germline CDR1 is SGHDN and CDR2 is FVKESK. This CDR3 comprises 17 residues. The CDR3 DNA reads TGTGCCAGCAGCCAAGAATACAGGAACTCTGGGGCCAACGTCCTGACTTTC. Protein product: CASSQEYRNSGANVLTF.

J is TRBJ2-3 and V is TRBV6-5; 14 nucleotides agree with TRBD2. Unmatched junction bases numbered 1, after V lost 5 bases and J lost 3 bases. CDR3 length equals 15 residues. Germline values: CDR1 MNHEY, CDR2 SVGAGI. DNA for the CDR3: TGTGCCAGCAGTCGGACTAGCGGGAGGACAGATACGCAGTATTTT. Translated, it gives CASSRTSGRTDTQYF.

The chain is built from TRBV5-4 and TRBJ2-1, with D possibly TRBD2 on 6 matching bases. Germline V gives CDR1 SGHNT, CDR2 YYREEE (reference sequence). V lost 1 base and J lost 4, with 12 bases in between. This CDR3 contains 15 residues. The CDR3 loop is CASSLTSLTYNEQFF. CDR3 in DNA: TGTGCCAGCAGCTTGACTAGCCTCACATACAATGAGCAGTTCTTC.

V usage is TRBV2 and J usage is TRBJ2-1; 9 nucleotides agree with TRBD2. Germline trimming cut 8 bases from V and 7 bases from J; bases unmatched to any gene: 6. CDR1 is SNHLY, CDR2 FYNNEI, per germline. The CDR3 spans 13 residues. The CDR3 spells CASGLAIRNEQFF. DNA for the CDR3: TGTGCCAGCGGACTAGCGATCAGAAATGAGCAGTTCTTC.

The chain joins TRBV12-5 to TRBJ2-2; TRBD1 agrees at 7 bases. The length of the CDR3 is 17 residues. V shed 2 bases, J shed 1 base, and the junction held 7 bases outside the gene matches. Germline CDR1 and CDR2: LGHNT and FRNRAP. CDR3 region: CASGLFIGTENTGELFF. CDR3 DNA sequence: TGTGCTAGTGGTTTGTTCATTGGGACAGAGAACACCGGGGAGCTGTTTTTT.

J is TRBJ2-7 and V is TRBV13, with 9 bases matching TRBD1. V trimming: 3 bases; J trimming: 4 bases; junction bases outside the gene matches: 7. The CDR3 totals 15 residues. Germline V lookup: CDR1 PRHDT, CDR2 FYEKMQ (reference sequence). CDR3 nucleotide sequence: TGTGCCAGCAGCTTCCCCCGACAGGGGGTTTACGAGCAGTACTTC. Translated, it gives CASSFPRQGVYEQYF.

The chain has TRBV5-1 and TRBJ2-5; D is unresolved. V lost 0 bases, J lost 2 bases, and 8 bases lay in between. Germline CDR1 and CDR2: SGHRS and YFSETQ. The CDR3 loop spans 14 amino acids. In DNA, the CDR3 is TGCGCCAGCAGCTTGGTAGATACTCAAGAGACCCAGTACTTC. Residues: CASSLVDTQETQYF.

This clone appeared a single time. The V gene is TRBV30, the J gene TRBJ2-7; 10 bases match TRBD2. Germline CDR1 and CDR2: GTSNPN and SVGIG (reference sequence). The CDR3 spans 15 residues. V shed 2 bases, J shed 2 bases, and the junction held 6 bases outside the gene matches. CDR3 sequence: CAWSHGLADTYEQYF. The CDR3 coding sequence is TGTGCCTGGAGTCATGGACTAGCGGATACCTACGAGCAGTACTTC.

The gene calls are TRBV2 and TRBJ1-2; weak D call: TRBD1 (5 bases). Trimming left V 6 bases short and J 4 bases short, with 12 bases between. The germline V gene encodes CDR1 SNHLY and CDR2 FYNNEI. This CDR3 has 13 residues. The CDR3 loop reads CASRGDSVYGYTF. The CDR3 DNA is TGTGCCAGCAGAGGAGACAGCGTCTATGGCTACACCTTC.

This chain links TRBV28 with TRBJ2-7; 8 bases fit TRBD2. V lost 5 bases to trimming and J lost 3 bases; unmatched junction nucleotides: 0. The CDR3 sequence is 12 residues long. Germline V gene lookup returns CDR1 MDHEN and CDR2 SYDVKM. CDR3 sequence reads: CASSGTSYEQYF. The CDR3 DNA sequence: TGTGCCAGCAGTGGGACTAGCTACGAGCAGTACTTC.

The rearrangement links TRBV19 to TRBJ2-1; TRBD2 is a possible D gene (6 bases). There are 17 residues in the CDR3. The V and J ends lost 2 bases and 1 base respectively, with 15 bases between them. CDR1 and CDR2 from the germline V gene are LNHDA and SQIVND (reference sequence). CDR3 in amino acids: CASSIWGVGGSYNEQFF. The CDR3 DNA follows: TGTGCCAGTAGTATATGGGGGGTCGGCGGTTCCTACAATGAGCAGTTCTTC. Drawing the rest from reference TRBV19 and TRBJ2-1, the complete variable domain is DGGITQSPKYLFRKEGQNVTLSCEQNLNHDAMYWYRQDPGQGLRLIYYSQIVNDFQKGDIAEGYSVSREKKESFPLTVTSAQKNPTAFYLCASSIWGVGGSYNEQFFGPGTRLTVL.

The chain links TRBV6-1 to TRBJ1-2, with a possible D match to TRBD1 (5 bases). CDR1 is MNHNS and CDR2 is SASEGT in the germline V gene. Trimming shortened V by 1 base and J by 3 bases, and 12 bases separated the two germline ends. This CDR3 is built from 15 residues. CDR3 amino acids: CASSEGSAGYYGYTF. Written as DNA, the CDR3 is TGTGCCAGCAGTGAAGGGAGTGCAGGGTACTATGGCTACACCTTC.

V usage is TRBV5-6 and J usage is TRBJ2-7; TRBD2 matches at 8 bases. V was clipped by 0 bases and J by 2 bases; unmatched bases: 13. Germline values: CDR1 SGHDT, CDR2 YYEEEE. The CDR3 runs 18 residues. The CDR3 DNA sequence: TGTGCCAGCAGCTTGGTTCCCTTCGGGCTAGCGGGTACCTACGAGCAGTACTTC. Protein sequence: CASSLVPFGLAGTYEQYF.

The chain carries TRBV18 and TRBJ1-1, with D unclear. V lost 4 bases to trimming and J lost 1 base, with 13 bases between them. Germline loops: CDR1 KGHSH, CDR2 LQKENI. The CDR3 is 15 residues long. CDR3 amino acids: CASSQNRLENTEAFF. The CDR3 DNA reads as TGTGCCAGCTCACAAAACAGATTAGAGAACACTGAAGCTTTCTTT. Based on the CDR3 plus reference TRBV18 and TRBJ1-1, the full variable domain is NAGVMQNPRHLVRRRGQEARLRCSPMKGHSHVYWYRQLPEEGLKFMVYLQKENIIDESGMPKERFSAEFPKEGPSILRIQQVVRGDSAAYFCASSQNRLENTEAFFGQGTRLTVV.

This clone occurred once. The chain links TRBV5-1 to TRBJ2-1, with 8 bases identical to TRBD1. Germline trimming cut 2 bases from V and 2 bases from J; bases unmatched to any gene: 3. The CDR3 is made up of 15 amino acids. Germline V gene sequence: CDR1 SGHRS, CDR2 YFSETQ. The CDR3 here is CASSFEQGAYNEQFF. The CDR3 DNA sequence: TGCGCCAGCAGCTTTGAACAGGGGGCCTACAATGAGCAGTTCTTC.

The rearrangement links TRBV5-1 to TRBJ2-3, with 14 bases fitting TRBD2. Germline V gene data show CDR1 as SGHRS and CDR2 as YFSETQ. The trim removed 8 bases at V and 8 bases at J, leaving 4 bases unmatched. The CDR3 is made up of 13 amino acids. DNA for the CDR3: TGCGCCAGTGGACTAGCGGGAGGTTCTACGCAGTATTTT. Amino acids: CASGLAGGSTQYF.

CDR3: CASMSGHSGNTIYF. For the CDR3, the DNA is TGTGCCAGCATGTCGGGACACTCTGGAAACACCATATATTTT. The V call is TRBV6-1, the J call TRBJ1-3; a weak D match, TRBD1 (6 bases). The CDR3 sequence is 14 residues long. V lost 7 bases and J lost 0, with 10 bases in between. Germline CDR1 is MNHNS and CDR2 is SASEGT.

The DNA for the CDR3 is TGTGCCAGCAGTCTAAGGGACATTCAGCCCCAGCATTTT. As protein: CASSLRDIQPQHF. The chain employs TRBV7-8 and TRBJ1-5, with a tentative D call TRBD1 (6 bases). Trimming cost V 6 bases and J 6 bases, with 12 bases left between them. Looked up from germline, CDR1 is SGHVS and CDR2 is FQNEAQ. The CDR3 consists of 13 residues.

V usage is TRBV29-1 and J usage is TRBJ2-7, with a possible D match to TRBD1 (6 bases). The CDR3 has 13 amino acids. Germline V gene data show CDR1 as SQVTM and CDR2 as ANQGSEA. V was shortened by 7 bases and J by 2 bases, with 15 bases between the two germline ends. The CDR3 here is CSATGQGAYEQYF. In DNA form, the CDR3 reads TGCAGCGCGACGGGACAAGGGGCCTACGAGCAGTACTTC.

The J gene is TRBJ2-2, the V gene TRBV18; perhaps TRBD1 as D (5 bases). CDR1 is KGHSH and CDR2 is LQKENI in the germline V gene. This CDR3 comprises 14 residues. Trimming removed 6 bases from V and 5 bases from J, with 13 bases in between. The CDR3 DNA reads TGTGCCAGCTCGGTTCGACAGTTTACCGGGGAGCTGTTTTTT. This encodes CASSVRQFTGELFF.

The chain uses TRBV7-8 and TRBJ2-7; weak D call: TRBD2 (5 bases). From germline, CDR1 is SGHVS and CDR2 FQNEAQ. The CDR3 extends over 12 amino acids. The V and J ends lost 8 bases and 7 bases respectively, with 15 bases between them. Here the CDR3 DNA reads TGTGCCAGCGGGAGTGAGAGTGTGGAGCAGTACTTC. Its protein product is CASGSESVEQYF.

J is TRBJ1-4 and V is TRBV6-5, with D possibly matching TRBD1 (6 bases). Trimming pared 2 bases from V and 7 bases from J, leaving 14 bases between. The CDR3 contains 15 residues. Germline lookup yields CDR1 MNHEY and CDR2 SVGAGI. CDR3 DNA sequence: TGTGCCAGCAGTTACGCTGCGGGGGCTGGTGAAAAACTGTTTTTT. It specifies CASSYAAGAGEKLFF.

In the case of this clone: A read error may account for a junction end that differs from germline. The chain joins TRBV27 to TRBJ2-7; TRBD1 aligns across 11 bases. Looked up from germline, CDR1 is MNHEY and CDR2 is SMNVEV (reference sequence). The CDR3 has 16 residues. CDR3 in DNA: TGTGCCAGCAGTCTATCCGCGGGGACAGGGGGCTACGAGCAGTACTTC. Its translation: CASSLSAGTGGYEQYF.